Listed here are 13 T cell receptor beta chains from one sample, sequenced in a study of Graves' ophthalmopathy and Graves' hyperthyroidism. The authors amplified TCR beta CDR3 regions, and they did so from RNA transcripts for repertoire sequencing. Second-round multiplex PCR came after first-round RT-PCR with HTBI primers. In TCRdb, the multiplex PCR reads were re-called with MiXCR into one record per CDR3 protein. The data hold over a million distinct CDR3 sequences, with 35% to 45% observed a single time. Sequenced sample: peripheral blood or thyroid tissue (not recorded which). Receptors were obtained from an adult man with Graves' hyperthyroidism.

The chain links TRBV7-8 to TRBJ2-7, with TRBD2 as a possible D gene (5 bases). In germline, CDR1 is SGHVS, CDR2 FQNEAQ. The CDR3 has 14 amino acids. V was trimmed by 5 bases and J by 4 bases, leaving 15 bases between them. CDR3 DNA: TGTGCCAGCAGCGCCATCGGGATTACATACGAGCAGTACTTC. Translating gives CASSAIGITYEQYF.

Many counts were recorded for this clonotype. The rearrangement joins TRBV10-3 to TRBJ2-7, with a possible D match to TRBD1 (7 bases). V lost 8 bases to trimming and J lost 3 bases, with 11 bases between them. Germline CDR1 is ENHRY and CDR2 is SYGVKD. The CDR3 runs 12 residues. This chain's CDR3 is CAIGGTDYEQYF. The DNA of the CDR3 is TGTGCCATCGGGGGGACAGACTACGAGCAGTACTTC.

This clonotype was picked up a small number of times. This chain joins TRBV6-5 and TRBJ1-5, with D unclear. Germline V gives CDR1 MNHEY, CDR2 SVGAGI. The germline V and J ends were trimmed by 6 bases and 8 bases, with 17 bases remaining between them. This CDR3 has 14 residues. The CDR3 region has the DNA TGTGCCAGCAGCCGGTCCCCTACGGCGGAGCCCCAGCATTTT. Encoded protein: CASSRSPTAEPQHF.

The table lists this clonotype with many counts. The CDR3 loop is CASSQDHPETQYF. The CDR3 DNA reads as TGCGCCAGCAGCCAAGATCACCCAGAGACCCAGTACTTC. V and J are TRBV4-3 and TRBJ2-5; D unclear. CDR3 length equals 13 residues. Deletions cut 0 bases from V and 4 bases from J, with 6 bases between. In germline, CDR1 is LGHNA, CDR2 YSLEER.

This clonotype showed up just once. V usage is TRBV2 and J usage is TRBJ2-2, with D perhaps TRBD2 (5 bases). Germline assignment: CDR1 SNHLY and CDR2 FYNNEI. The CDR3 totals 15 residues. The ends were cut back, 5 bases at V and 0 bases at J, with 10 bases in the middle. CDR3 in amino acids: CASSKGGPNTGELFF. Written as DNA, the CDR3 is TGTGCCAGCAGTAAGGGCGGGCCGAACACCGGGGAGCTGTTTTTT.

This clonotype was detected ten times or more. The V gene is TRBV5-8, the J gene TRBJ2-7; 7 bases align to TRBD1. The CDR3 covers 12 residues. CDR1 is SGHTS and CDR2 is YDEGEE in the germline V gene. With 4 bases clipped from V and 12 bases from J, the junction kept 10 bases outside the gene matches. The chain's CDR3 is CASSHFGQDAYF. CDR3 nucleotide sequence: TGTGCCAGCAGCCATTTTGGACAGGACGCGTACTTC.

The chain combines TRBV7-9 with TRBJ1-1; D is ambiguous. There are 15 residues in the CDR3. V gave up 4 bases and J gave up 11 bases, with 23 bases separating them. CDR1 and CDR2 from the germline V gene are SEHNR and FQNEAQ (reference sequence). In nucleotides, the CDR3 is TGTGCCAGCAGCTCTTTTTCGGAGACATTCTCTTTCGCTTTCTTT. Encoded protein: CASSSFSETFSFAFF.

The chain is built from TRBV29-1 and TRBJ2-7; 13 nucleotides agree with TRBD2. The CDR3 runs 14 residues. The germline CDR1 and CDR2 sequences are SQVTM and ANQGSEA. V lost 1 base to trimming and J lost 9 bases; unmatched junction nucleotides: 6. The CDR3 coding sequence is TGCAGCGTTGAAGGGACTAGCGGGAGTTCGCCGCAGTACTTC. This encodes CSVEGTSGSSPQYF.

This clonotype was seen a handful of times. The CDR3 spells CASSGGTSGTGTGELFF. CDR3 in DNA: TGCGCCAGCAGCGGCGGGACTAGCGGGACGGGCACCGGGGAGCTGTTTTTT. V is TRBV5-1 and J is TRBJ2-2; 13 nucleotides agree with TRBD2. CDR3 size: 17 residues. V shed 4 bases, J shed 4 bases, and the junction held 7 bases outside the gene matches. Germline V CDR1 and CDR2: SGHRS, YFSETQ.

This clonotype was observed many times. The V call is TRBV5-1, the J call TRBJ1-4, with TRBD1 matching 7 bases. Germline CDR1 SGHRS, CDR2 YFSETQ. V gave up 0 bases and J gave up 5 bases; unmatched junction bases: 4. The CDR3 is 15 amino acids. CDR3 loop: CASSLETGANEKLFF. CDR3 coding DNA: TGCGCCAGCAGCTTGGAAACAGGGGCCAATGAAAAACTGTTTTTT.

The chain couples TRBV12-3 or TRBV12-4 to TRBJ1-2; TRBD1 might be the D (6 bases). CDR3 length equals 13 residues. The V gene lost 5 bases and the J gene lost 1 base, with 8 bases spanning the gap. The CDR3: CASSGGHNYGYTF. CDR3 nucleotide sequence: TGTGCCAGCAGTGGGGGACATAACTATGGCTACACCTTC.

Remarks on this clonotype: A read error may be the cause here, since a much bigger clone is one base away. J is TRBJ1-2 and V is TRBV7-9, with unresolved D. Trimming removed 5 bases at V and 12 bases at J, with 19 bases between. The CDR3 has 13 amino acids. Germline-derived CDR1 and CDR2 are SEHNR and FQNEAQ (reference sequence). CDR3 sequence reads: CASSPGQLKGHTF. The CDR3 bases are TGTGCCAGCAGCCCCGGGCAACTTAAGGGCCACACCTTC.

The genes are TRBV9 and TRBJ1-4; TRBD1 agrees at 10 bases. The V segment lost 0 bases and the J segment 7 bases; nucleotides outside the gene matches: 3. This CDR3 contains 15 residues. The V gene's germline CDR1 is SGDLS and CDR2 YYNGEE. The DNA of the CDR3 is TGTGCCAGCAGCGTAGAGACAGGGGGCTTTGAAAAACTGTTTTTT. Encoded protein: CASSVETGGFEKLFF.